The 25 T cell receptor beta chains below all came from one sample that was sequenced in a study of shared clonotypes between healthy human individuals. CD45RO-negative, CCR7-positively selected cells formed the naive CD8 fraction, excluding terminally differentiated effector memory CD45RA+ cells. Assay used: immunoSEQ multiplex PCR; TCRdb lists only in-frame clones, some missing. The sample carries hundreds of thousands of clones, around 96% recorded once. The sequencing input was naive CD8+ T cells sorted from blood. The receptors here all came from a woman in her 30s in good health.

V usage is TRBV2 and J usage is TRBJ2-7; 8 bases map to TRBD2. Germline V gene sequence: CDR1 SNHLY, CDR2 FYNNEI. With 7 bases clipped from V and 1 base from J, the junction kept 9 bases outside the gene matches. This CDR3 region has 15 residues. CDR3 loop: CASTAGTRVSYEQYF. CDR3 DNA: TGTGCCAGCACAGCGGGGACTAGGGTTTCCTACGAGCAGTACTTC.

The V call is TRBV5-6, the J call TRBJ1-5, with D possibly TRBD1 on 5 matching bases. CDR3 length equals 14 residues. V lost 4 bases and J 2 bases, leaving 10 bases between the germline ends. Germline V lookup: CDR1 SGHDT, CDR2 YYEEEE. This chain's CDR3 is CASSVSTGNQPQHF. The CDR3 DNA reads TGTGCCAGCAGCGTATCGACAGGCAATCAGCCCCAGCATTTT.

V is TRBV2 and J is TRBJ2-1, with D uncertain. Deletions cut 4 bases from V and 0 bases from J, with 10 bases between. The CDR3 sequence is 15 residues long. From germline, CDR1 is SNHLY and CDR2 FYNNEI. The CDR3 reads CASSVGYGSYNEQFF. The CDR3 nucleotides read TGTGCCAGCAGTGTGGGGTACGGCTCCTACAATGAGCAGTTCTTC.

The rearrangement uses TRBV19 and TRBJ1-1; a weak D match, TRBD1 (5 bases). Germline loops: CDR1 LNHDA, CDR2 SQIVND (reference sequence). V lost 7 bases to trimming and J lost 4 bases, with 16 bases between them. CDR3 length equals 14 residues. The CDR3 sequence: CASNWYGGSTEAFF. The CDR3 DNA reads TGTGCCAGTAATTGGTATGGGGGATCCACTGAAGCTTTCTTT.

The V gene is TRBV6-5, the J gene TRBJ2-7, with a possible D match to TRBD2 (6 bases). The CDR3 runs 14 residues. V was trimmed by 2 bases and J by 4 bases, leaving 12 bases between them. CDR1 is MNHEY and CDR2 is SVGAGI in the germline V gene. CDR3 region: CASSYAASGYEQYF. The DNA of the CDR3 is TGTGCCAGCAGTTACGCGGCAAGCGGGTACGAGCAGTACTTC.

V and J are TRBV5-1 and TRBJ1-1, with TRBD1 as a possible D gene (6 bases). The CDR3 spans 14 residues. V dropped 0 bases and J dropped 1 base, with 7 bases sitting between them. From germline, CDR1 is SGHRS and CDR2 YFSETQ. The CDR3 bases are TGCGCCAGCAGCTTGGGGGACAAGAACACTGAAGCTTTCTTT. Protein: CASSLGDKNTEAFF.

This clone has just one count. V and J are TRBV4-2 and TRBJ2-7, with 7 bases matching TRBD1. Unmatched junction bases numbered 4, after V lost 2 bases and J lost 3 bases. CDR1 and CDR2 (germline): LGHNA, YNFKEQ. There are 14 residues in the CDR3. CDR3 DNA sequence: TGTGCCAGCAGCCAACCCGACAGGGACTACGAGCAGTACTTC. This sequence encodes CASSQPDRDYEQYF.

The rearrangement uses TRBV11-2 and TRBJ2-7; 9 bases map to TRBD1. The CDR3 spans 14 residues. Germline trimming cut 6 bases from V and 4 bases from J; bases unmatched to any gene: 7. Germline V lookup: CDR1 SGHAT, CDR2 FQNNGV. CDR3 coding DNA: TGTGCCAGCAGGGCCGGGACAGGGTCGTACGAGCAGTACTTC. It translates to CASRAGTGSYEQYF.

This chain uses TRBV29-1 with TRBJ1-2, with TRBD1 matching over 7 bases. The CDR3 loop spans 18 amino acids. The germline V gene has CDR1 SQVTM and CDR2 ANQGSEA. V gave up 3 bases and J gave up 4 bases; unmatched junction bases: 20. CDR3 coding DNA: TGCAGCGTTGACCCTTCCGACAGGGTCACTACCGGATTCTATGGCTACACCTTC. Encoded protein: CSVDPSDRVTTGFYGYTF.

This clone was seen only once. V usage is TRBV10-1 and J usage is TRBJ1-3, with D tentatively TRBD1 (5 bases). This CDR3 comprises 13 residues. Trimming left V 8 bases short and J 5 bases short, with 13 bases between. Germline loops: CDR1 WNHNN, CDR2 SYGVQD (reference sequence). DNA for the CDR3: TGCGCCAGCTCGGCTCAGGACAGAAACACCATATATTTT. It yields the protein CASSAQDRNTIYF.

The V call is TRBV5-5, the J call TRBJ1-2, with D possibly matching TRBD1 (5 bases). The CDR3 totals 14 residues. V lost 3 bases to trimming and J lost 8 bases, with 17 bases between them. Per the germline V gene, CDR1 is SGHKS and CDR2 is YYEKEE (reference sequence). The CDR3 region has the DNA TGTGCCAGCAGCTCCAGGGAGGGGTATGGCGGCTACACCTTC. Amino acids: CASSSREGYGGYTF.

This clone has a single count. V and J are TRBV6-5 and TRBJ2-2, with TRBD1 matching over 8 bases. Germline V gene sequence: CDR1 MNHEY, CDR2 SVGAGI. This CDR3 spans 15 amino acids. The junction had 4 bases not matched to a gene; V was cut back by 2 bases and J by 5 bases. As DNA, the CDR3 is TGTGCCAGCAGTTACGGGCAGGGGGCAACCGGGGAGCTGTTTTTT. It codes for CASSYGQGATGELFF.

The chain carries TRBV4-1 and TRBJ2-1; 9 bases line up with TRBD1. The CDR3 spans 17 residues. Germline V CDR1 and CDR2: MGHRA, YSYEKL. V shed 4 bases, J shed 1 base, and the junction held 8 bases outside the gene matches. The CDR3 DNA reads TGCGCCAGCAGCCCTTTCGAACAGGGGGCTTCCTACAATGAGCAGTTCTTC. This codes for CASSPFEQGASYNEQFF.

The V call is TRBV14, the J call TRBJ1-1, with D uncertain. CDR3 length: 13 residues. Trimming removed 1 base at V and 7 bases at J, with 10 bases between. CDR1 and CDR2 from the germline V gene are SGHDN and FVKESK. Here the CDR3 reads CASSQVGSSEAFF. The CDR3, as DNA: TGTGCCAGCAGCCAAGTCGGGTCGAGTGAAGCTTTCTTT.

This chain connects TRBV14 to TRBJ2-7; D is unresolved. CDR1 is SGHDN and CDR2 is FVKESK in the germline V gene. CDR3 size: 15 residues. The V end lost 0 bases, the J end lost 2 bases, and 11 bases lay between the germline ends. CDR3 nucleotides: TGTGCCAGCAGCCAAGACGGCGGAACCACCTACGAGCAGTACTTC. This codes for CASSQDGGTTYEQYF.

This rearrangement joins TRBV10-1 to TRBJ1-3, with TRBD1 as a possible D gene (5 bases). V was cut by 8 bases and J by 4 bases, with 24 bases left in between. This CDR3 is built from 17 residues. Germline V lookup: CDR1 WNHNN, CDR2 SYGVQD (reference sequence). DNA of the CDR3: TGCGCCAGCTGGGGCGCGTGGGGCCCCGATGCCGGAAACACCATATATTTT. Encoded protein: CASWGAWGPDAGNTIYF.

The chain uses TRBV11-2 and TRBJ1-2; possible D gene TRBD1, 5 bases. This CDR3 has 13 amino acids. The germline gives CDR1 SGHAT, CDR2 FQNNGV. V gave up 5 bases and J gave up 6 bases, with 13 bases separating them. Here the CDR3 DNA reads TGTGCCAGCAGCCAAACAGGTCAGGATGGCTACACCTTC. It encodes CASSQTGQDGYTF. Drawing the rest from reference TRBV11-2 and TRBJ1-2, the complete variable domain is EAGVAQSPRYKIIEKRQSVAFWCNPISGHATLYWYQQILGQGPKLLIQFQNNGVVDDSQLPKDRFSAERLKGVDSTLKIQPAKLEDSAVYLCASSQTGQDGYTFGSGTRLTVV.

For the CDR3, the DNA is TGTGCCAGCAGCTTAAGCAGGGGCCATGAGCAGTTCTTC. Encoded protein: CASSLSRGHEQFF. The V and J genes are TRBV7-3 and TRBJ2-1, with D tentatively TRBD1 (6 bases). Between the trimmed V and J ends, which lost 1 base and 8 bases, there was a span of 9 bases. The germline V gene encodes CDR1 SGHTA and CDR2 FQGTGA. The CDR3 totals 13 residues.

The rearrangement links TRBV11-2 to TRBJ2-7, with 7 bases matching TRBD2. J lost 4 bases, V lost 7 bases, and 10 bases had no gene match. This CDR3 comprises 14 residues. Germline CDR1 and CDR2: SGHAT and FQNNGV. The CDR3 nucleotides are TGTGCCAGCACGCGGTACGCCGGGGGGTACGAGCAGTACTTC. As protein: CASTRYAGGYEQYF.

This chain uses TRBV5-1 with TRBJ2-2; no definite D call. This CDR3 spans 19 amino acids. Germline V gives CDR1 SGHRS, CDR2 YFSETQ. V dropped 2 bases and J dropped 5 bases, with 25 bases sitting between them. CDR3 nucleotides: TGCGCCAGCAGCTTCATAAATAATATGACCTATTTCGCAACCGGGGAGCTGTTTTTT. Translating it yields CASSFINNMTYFATGELFF.

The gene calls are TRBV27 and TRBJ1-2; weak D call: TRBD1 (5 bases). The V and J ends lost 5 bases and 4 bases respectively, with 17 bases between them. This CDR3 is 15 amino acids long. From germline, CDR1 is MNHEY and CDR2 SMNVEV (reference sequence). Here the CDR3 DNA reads TGTGCCAGCAGTAGCTCAGGGCTACCTTCCTATGGCTACACCTTC. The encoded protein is CASSSSGLPSYGYTF.

The CDR3 here is CASSFGTSGSADTQYF. CDR3 DNA sequence: TGTGCCAGCAGCTTCGGGACTAGCGGGAGTGCAGATACGCAGTATTTT. The rearrangement links TRBV7-9 to TRBJ2-3, with 14 bases identical to TRBD2. CDR1 is SEHNR, CDR2 FQNEAQ, per germline (reference sequence). V gave up 3 bases and J gave up 4 bases; unmatched junction bases: 3. CDR3 length: 16 residues.

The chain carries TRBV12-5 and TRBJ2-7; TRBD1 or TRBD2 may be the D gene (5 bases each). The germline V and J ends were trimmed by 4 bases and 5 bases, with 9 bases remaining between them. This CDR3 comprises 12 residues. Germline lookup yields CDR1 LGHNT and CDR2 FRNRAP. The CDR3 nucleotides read TGTGCTAGTGGTTGCAGGGACCACGAGCAGTACTTC. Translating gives CASGCRDHEQYF.

CDR3 loop: CASSYGRTYEQYF. The CDR3 bases are TGTGCCAGCAGTTACGGTAGAACCTACGAGCAGTACTTC. This sequence joins TRBV27 and TRBJ2-7; D remains unclear. CDR1 and CDR2 (germline): MNHEY, SMNVEV (reference sequence). This CDR3 is built from 13 residues. V was clipped by 4 bases and J by 2 bases, with 9 bases between them.

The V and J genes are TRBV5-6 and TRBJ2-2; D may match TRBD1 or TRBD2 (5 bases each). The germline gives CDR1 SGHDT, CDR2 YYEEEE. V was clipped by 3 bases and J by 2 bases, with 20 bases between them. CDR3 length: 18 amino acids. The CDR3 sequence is CASSWVVGDPLNTGELFF. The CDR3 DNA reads TGTGCCAGCAGCTGGGTCGTCGGGGACCCCCTCAACACCGGGGAGCTGTTTTTT.